This TCR beta chain originates from a study of control samples from healthy donors and cancer patients. This CDR3 is 13 amino acids long. The germline gives CDR1 SGHTA, CDR2 FQGTGA. The V gene lost 2 bases and the J gene lost 2 bases, with 6 bases spanning the gap. This clone turned up a few times. Assay: immunoSEQ multiplex PCR; the TCRdb copy retains only in-frame clones and omits some. The table has 100,000 to 150,000 clones, roughly 91% seen once. V is TRBV7-3 and J is TRBJ1-1; D gene uncertain. The sequenced sample consisted of blood. This sequence originates from a middle-aged man in good health. CDR3: CASSLSVNTEAFF. The CDR3 region has the DNA TGTGCCAGCAGCTTATCGGTCAACACTGAAGCTTTCTTT.